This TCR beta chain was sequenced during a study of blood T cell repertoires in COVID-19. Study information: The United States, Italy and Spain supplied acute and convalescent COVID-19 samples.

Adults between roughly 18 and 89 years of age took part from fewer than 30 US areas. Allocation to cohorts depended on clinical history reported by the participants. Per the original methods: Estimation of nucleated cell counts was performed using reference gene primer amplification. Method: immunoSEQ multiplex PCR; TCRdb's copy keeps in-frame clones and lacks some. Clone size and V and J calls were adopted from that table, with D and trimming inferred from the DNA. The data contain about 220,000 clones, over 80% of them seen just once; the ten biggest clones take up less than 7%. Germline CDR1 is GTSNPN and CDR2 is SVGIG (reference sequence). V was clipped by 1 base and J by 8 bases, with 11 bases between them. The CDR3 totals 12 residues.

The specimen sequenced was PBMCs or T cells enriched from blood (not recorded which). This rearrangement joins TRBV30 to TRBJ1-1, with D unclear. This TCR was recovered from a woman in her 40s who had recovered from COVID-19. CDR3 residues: CAWSGGGEEAFF. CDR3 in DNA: TGTGCCTGGAGTGGCGGTGGAGAGGAAGCTTTCTTT.